Below, 30 T cell receptor beta chains from the same sample are listed, as sequenced in a study of cytomegalovirus exposure and HLA in healthy donors. Both 60 Vbeta primers and 13 Jbeta primers went into the PCR. Sequencing was performed with immunoSEQ multiplex PCR; in TCRdb, only in-frame clones are kept and a portion is missing. This sample yields some 89,000 clones, of which about 81% are seen a single time; over 4% belongs to the top ten. The sample comprised PBMCs. The receptor set was obtained from a woman in her thirties or forties in good health and CMV-seropositive.

This clone was seen a handful of times. The chain joins TRBV6-4 to TRBJ2-7, with 7 nucleotides matching TRBD2. The CDR3 covers 14 residues. The V and J ends lost 3 bases and 1 base, in that order; junction bases with no gene match: 3. Germline-derived CDR1 and CDR2 are MRHNA and SNTAGT. As DNA, the CDR3 is TGTGCCAGCAGTGAGGGTAGCGGGTCCTACGAGCAGTACTTC. This gives the protein CASSEGSGSYEQYF.

CDR3 sequence reads: CASSAGGEGLHEQYF. CDR3 sequence (DNA): TGCGCCAGCAGCGCCGGGGGGGAGGGCCTCCACGAGCAGTACTTC. The chain joins TRBV4-1 to TRBJ2-7; 8 nucleotides align to TRBD2. Germline lookup yields CDR1 MGHRA and CDR2 YSYEKL. The CDR3 is 15 amino acids. The J segment lost 5 bases and the V segment lost 5 bases, leaving 11 bases of the junction unmatched.

The chain joins TRBV29-1 to TRBJ2-4; a possible D gene is TRBD2 (6 bases). The germline CDR1 and CDR2 sequences are SQVTM and ANQGSEA. Trimming pared 7 bases from V and 7 bases from J, leaving 17 bases between. The CDR3 is 13 residues long. This CDR3 is CSGSGVLGNIQYF. The CDR3 DNA follows: TGCAGCGGTTCGGGGGTATTGGGCAACATTCAGTACTTC.

The chain combines TRBV18 with TRBJ1-2; unclear D gene. The CDR3 loop spans 15 amino acids. Germline V gene data show CDR1 as KGHSH and CDR2 as LQKENI. V lost 1 base to trimming and J lost 1 base, with 10 bases between them. The CDR3 is CASSPLTYINYGYTF. CDR3 in DNA: TGTGCCAGCTCACCACTAACGTACATTAACTATGGCTACACCTTC.

As DNA, the CDR3 is TGTGCCAGCAGCCCCGGACAAGTAGGGTCCCGGGAGACCCAGTACTTC. It codes for CASSPGQVGSRETQYF. This chain joins TRBV5-4 and TRBJ2-5; D possibly corresponds to TRBD1 (5 bases). CDR1 and CDR2 (germline): SGHNT, YYREEE (reference sequence). This CDR3 is built from 16 residues. The V end lost 4 bases, the J end lost 5 bases, and 21 bases lay between the germline ends.

This clone has only a few counts. V usage is TRBV28 and J usage is TRBJ1-1; no clear D gene. V shed 6 bases and J shed 3 bases, with 11 bases lying between them. The CDR3 runs to 13 residues. Per germline, CDR1 MDHEN and CDR2 SYDVKM. Here the CDR3 reads CASRAQTDTEAFF. The CDR3, as DNA: TGTGCCAGCAGGGCTCAAACAGACACTGAAGCTTTCTTT.

This clone was detected once. This chain connects TRBV6-8 to TRBJ2-1; 12 bases align to TRBD1. The V segment lost 9 bases and the J segment 8 bases; nucleotides outside the gene matches: 14. This CDR3 contains 16 residues. Germline CDR1 MNHGY, CDR2 SAAAGT. Here the CDR3 DNA reads TGTGCCAGGCGTTACGAGCCGGGACAGGGGGCCTATGAGCAGTTCTTC. Its protein product is CARRYEPGQGAYEQFF.

The chain joins TRBV5-6 to TRBJ2-4; 9 nucleotides match TRBD1. This CDR3 is 16 amino acids long. V lost 2 bases, J lost 4 bases, and 7 bases stayed unmatched. The germline V gene encodes CDR1 SGHDT and CDR2 YYEEEE. CDR3 region: CASSFAGQGIKNIQYF. The CDR3 nucleotides read TGTGCCAGCAGCTTCGCCGGACAGGGGATAAAAAACATTCAGTACTTC. The whole variable domain, filled in from reference TRBV5-6 and TRBJ2-4, reads DAGVTQSPTHLIKTRGQQVTLRCSPKSGHDTVSWYQQALGQGPQFIFQYYEEEERQRGNFPDRFSGHQFPNYSSELNVNALLLGDSALYLCASSFAGQGIKNIQYFGAGTRLSVL.

This clone was counted between two and nine times. The chain links TRBV19 to TRBJ1-5; D not resolved. Trimming left V 7 bases short and J 0 bases short, with 25 bases between. Germline-derived CDR1 and CDR2 are LNHDA and SQIVND (reference sequence). The CDR3 has 19 residues. The CDR3 spells CASNLGGSSWSDSNQPQHF. The CDR3 DNA follows: TGTGCCAGTAACTTAGGAGGCAGTTCTTGGAGCGATAGCAATCAGCCCCAGCATTTT.

The chain has TRBV5-8 and TRBJ2-3; weak D call: TRBD2 (6 bases). Germline CDR1 reads SGHTS; CDR2 reads YDEGEE. V was trimmed by 0 bases and J by 0 bases, leaving 8 bases between them. The CDR3 contains 15 residues. This chain's CDR3 is CASSLGGTSTDTQYF. CDR3 nucleotides: TGTGCCAGCAGCTTGGGCGGGACTAGCACAGATACGCAGTATTTT. The variable domain in full, with the rest retrieved from reference TRBV5-8 and TRBJ2-3, is EAGVTQSPTHLIKTRGQQATLRCSPISGHTSVYWYQQALGLGLQFLLWYDEGEERNRGNFPPRFSGRQFPNYSSELNVNALELEDSALYLCASSLGGTSTDTQYFGPGTRLTVL.

V and J are TRBV5-1 and TRBJ1-2, with 10 bases that match TRBD1. The V segment lost 5 bases and the J segment 6 bases; nucleotides outside the gene matches: 7. Germline lookup yields CDR1 SGHRS and CDR2 YFSETQ. The CDR3 runs to 14 residues. The CDR3 sequence: CASSSGTGVHGYTF. The CDR3 DNA reads as TGCGCCAGCAGTTCCGGGACAGGGGTCCATGGCTACACCTTC.

The chain employs TRBV15 and TRBJ2-7; 7 positions agree with TRBD1. The CDR3 has 15 amino acids. With 0 bases clipped from V and 3 bases from J, the junction kept 5 bases outside the gene matches. Germline CDR1 reads LNHNV; CDR2 reads YYDKDF (reference sequence). The chain's CDR3 is CATSREGGGGYEQYF. The CDR3 DNA sequence: TGTGCCACCAGCAGAGAAGGGGGCGGCGGCTACGAGCAGTACTTC.

In this sample, this clone turned up a few times. V usage is TRBV7-9 and J usage is TRBJ2-1, with TRBD2 identical over 11 bases. This CDR3 is built from 16 residues. Germline V CDR1 and CDR2: SEHNR, FQNEAQ (reference sequence). Trimming at V came to 6 bases and at J to 7 bases, leaving 11 bases not matched to a gene. This chain's CDR3 is CASRSASGRPRNEQFF. In nucleotides, the CDR3 is TGTGCCAGCAGATCCGCTAGCGGGAGGCCCAGGAATGAGCAGTTCTTC.

A word on this clone: Other DNA sequences in this sample translate to the same CDR3. The CDR3 DNA reads TGTGCCAGCAGTGAGCTAGGACAGGGGAATGGCTACACCTTC. Translating it yields CASSELGQGNGYTF. The rearrangement joins TRBV6-1 to TRBJ1-2, with TRBD1 matching 9 bases. V shed 3 bases, J shed 6 bases, and the junction held 5 bases outside the gene matches. The CDR3 sequence is 14 residues long. In germline, CDR1 is MNHNS, CDR2 SASEGT.

The rearrangement links TRBV2 to TRBJ2-2; 10 bases match TRBD1. The CDR3 has 15 amino acids. Trimming at V came to 4 bases and at J to 1 base, leaving 0 bases not matched to a gene. CDR1 and CDR2 (germline): SNHLY, FYNNEI. CDR3 sequence (DNA): TGTGCCAGCAGTGGGGACAGGGGGAACACCGGGGAGCTGTTTTTT. Translated: CASSGDRGNTGELFF.

This chain joins TRBV5-1 and TRBJ2-7, with D uncertain. The CDR3 is made up of 12 amino acids. Germline V gives CDR1 SGHRS, CDR2 YFSETQ. V lost 0 bases to trimming and J lost 12 bases, with 13 bases between them. This CDR3 reads CASSLADNRWYF. CDR3 nucleotide sequence: TGCGCCAGCAGCTTGGCCGATAACAGATGGTACTTC.

The chain employs TRBV5-4 and TRBJ1-2; 8 nucleotides line up with TRBD1. The CDR3 runs 15 residues. The germline V gene encodes CDR1 SGHNT and CDR2 YYREEE (reference sequence). Trimming took 1 base from V and 2 from J; bases not matched to a gene: 4. DNA for the CDR3: TGTGCCAGCAGCTTGAGTGGGACAGGCAACTATGGCTACACCTTC. Its translation: CASSLSGTGNYGYTF.

This chain links TRBV4-1 with TRBJ2-3; TRBD2 matches 9 bases. Unmatched junction bases numbered 14, after V lost 7 bases and J lost 3 bases. Germline assignment: CDR1 MGHRA and CDR2 YSYEKL. CDR3 length equals 17 residues. The CDR3 DNA follows: TGCGCCAGCAAGGGGGTACGGCTAGCGGGACCTACAGATACGCAGTATTTT. Encoded protein: CASKGVRLAGPTDTQYF.

The chain combines TRBV30 with TRBJ1-5, with 10 bases that match TRBD1. Germline trimming cut 5 bases from V and 7 bases from J; bases unmatched to any gene: 8. The length of the CDR3 is 14 residues. Germline-derived CDR1 and CDR2 are GTSNPN and SVGIG (reference sequence). The CDR3 spells CAWAPGQGGQPQHF. The CDR3, as DNA: TGTGCCTGGGCCCCAGGACAGGGGGGGCAGCCCCAGCATTTT.

The rearrangement uses TRBV9 and TRBJ1-2, with D possibly matching TRBD1 (5 bases). The CDR3 runs to 13 residues. With 3 bases removed from V and 2 bases from J, the gap between germline ends came to 8 bases. Looked up from germline, CDR1 is SGDLS and CDR2 is YYNGEE. Written as DNA, the CDR3 is TGTGCCAGCAGCGAAGGGGTCAACTATGGCTACACCTTC. It yields the protein CASSEGVNYGYTF. Filled out from reference TRBV9 and TRBJ1-2, the complete variable domain reads DSGVTQTPKHLITATGQRVTLRCSPRSGDLSVYWYQQSLDQGLQFLIQYYNGEERAKGNILERFSAQQFPDLHSELNLSSLELGDSALYFCASSEGVNYGYTFGSGTRLTVV.

The chain has TRBV28 and TRBJ1-2, with 7 bases that match TRBD1. The CDR3 sequence is 17 residues long. J gave up 0 bases and V 1 base, and 8 bases lay outside the gene matches. In germline, CDR1 is MDHEN, CDR2 SYDVKM. The CDR3 protein is CASSLFGRQGANYGYTF. CDR3 DNA sequence: TGTGCCAGCAGTTTATTCGGTAGGCAGGGGGCTAACTATGGCTACACCTTC.

The chain recombines TRBV7-8 with TRBJ2-1; the D gene is possibly TRBD2 (7 bases). Germline V gene lookup returns CDR1 SGHVS and CDR2 FQNEAQ. CDR3 size: 15 residues. V was pared by 1 base and J by 6 bases, with 13 bases between. The CDR3 DNA reads TGTGCCAGCAGCTTAGAGGGGGAGGGCCTCAATGAGCAGTTCTTC. Translating it yields CASSLEGEGLNEQFF.

This chain links TRBV6-4 with TRBJ2-1; perhaps TRBD1 as D (5 bases). V was pared by 0 bases and J by 5 bases, with 5 bases between. CDR1 is MRHNA and CDR2 is SNTAGT in the germline V gene. The CDR3 is made up of 13 amino acids. CDR3 in DNA: TGTGCCAGCAGTGACTCGGACAACAATGAGCAGTTCTTC. This encodes CASSDSDNNEQFF.

The table lists this clone with a count of one. The chain uses TRBV29-1 and TRBJ2-3, with TRBD2 matching 7 bases. Losses at the gene ends were 4 bases for V and 2 bases for J; bases not matched to a gene: 3. CDR1 SQVTM and CDR2 ANQGSEA come from the germline V gene. This CDR3 region has 13 residues. The CDR3 here is CSVAAGVTDTQYF. In DNA form, the CDR3 reads TGCAGCGTTGCGGCGGGAGTCACAGATACGCAGTATTTT.

The CDR3 sequence: CASYGHVYEQYF. CDR3 sequence (DNA): TGTGCCAGCTACGGACACGTCTACGAGCAGTACTTC. The rearrangement links TRBV6-1 to TRBJ2-7; D perhaps matches TRBD1 (5 bases). The germline V and J ends were trimmed by 8 bases and 3 bases, with 11 bases remaining between them. The CDR3 covers 12 residues. Germline loops: CDR1 MNHNS, CDR2 SASEGT.

This clone was detected once. This chain connects TRBV28 to TRBJ1-5; TRBD1 matches at 7 bases. This CDR3 has 14 amino acids. CDR1 is MDHEN and CDR2 is SYDVKM in the germline V gene. V lost 6 bases and J lost 3; bases outside the gene matches: 5. CDR3 protein: CASRDGQVNQPQHF. CDR3 bases: TGTGCCAGCAGGGACGGACAGGTCAATCAGCCCCAGCATTTT.

This chain joins TRBV7-2 and TRBJ2-3; the D gene is possibly TRBD1 (6 bases). The CDR3 runs 14 residues. The ends were cut back, 5 bases at V and 7 bases at J, with 16 bases in the middle. Germline loops: CDR1 SGHTA, CDR2 FQGNSA. CDR3 nucleotide sequence: TGTGCCAGCAGCCGTGCGGCAGGGGTGCATACGCAGTATTTT. This translates into CASSRAAGVHTQYF. The whole variable domain, filled in from reference TRBV7-2 and TRBJ2-3, reads GAGVSQSPSNKVTEKGKDVELRCDPISGHTALYWYRQSLGQGLEFLIYFQGNSAPDKSGLPSDRFSAERTGGSVSTLTIQRTQQEDSAVYLCASSRAAGVHTQYFGPGTRLTVL.

This clone has at least ten counts. The genes are TRBV11-3 and TRBJ2-2; possible D gene TRBD2, 6 bases. V lost 2 bases and J lost 2, with 6 bases in between. The germline CDR1 and CDR2 sequences are SGHNT and YENEEA. CDR3 length: 14 residues. This chain's CDR3 is CASSLTSNTGELFF. Here the CDR3 DNA reads TGTGCCAGCAGCTTAACTAGCAACACCGGGGAGCTGTTTTTT. Filled out from reference TRBV11-3 and TRBJ2-2, the complete variable domain reads EAGVVQSPRYKIIEKKQPVAFWCNPISGHNTLYWYLQNLGQGPELLIRYENEEAVDDSQLPKDRFSAERLKGVDSTLKIQPAELGDSAVYLCASSLTSNTGELFFGEGSRLTVL.

The V call is TRBV5-6, the J call TRBJ1-4, with D possibly matching TRBD1 (5 bases). V lost 3 bases and J lost 5, with 11 bases in between. CDR3 size: 14 residues. Germline V gene lookup returns CDR1 SGHDT and CDR2 YYEEEE. The CDR3 spells CASSYDSSNEKLFF. The CDR3 DNA reads TGTGCCAGCAGCTATGACAGTTCCAATGAAAAACTGTTTTTT.

V is TRBV5-1 and J is TRBJ1-1; no definite D call. Germline values: CDR1 SGHRS, CDR2 YFSETQ. Trimming left V 0 bases short and J 0 bases short, with 9 bases between. This CDR3 is built from 15 residues. The CDR3 is CASSLVGRMNTEAFF. In DNA, the CDR3 is TGCGCCAGCAGCTTGGTGGGCAGAATGAACACTGAAGCTTTCTTT.